These T cell receptor beta chains were read from a single sample in a study of OX40 agonist ivuxolimab in advanced cancers. Profiling relied on immunoSEQ multiplex PCR, and the TCRdb table lists in-frame clones only, not all of them. Counted here are under 75,000 clones, about 88% occurring once; the ten biggest clones make up approximately 0.78%. Sequencing was performed on CD4+ or CD8+ T cells sorted from blood, taken in a trial of the OX40 agonist ivuxolimab. The origin of the receptors is an adult with an advanced solid tumor such as melanoma, head and neck, liver or kidney cancer. CDR3s include the opening cysteine and the closing phenylalanine or tryptophan. Fields, in order: J gene, D gene, V gene, clone size, CDR3 protein, CDR3 DNA. A D gene is named only where the DNA matches it firmly. Clone size is given for some rows only: seen once, a few or many times, or a class if the clone is expanded.

>TRBJ2-7|.|TRBV11-3|.
CASSQNELAEQYF
TGTGCCAGCAGCCAAAACGAGCTGGCCGAGCAGTACTTC
>TRBJ2-1|.|TRBV11-2|.
CASRDYNEQFF
TGTGCCAGCAGGGACTACAATGAGCAGTTCTTC
>TRBJ2-2|.|TRBV29-1|once
CSVLQPNTGELFF
TGCAGCGTCTTACAACCGAACACCGGGGAGCTGTTTTTT
>TRBJ1-1|.|TRBV27|.
CASSPGLYNTEAFF
TGTGCCAGCAGTCCTGGACTGTACAACACTGAAGCTTTCTTT
>TRBJ1-2|TRBD1|TRBV7-3|.
CASSLTGGDYGYTF
TGTGCCAGCAGCTTAACAGGGGGCGACTATGGCTACACCTTC
>TRBJ2-1|TRBD2|TRBV11-3|.
CASSLAGGVYEQFF
TGTGCCAGCAGCCTAGCGGGGGGCGTCTATGAGCAGTTCTTC
>TRBJ2-1|.|TRBV7-7|.
CASSLVEGEQFF
TGTGCTAGCAGCTTAGTAGAGGGTGAGCAGTTCTTC
>TRBJ2-2|TRBD2|TRBV25-1|.
CASSTGLAGGRITGELFF
TGTGCCAGCAGCACGGGACTAGCGGGGGGGCGGATCACCGGGGAGCTGTTTTTT
>TRBJ1-1|.|TRBV5-5|.
CASSPPGNTEAFF
TGTGCCAGCAGCCCCCCAGGGAACACTGAAGCTTTCTTT
>TRBJ1-5|.|TRBV6-4|.
CASSDQGGGGWQPQHF
TGTGCCAGCAGTGACCAGGGAGGGGGTGGATGGCAGCCCCAGCATTTT
>TRBJ1-1|TRBD1|TRBV19|.
CASSKRTGGNTEAFF
TGTGCCAGTAGTAAACGGACAGGGGGGAACACTGAAGCTTTCTTT
>TRBJ2-7|TRBD1|TRBV27|.
CASSYGQGVISYEQYF
TGTGCCAGCAGTTACGGACAGGGGGTTATCTCCTACGAGCAGTACTTC
>TRBJ1-6|.|TRBV27|.
CASSPARALSGSPLHF
TGTGCCAGCAGTCCGGCAAGGGCCTTAAGTGGTTCACCCCTCCACTTT
>TRBJ2-7|.|TRBV29-1|.
CSVQGTPADEQYF
TGCAGCGTGCAAGGGACACCAGCCGACGAGCAGTACTTC
>TRBJ2-1|.|TRBV19|.
CASKLQSSYNEQFF
TGTGCCAGTAAGTTGCAGTCCTCCTACAATGAGCAGTTCTTC
>TRBJ1-4|.|TRBV2|.
CASSGTLATNEKLFF
TGTGCCAGCAGTGGAACACTAGCAACTAATGAAAAACTGTTTTTT
>TRBJ1-1|TRBD1|TRBV6-6|.
CASSNRGEAFF
TGTGCCAGCAGTAACAGGGGGGAAGCTTTCTTT
>TRBJ1-3|.|TRBV28|.
CASSLFAGNTIYF
TGTGCCAGCAGTTTATTTGCGGGAAACACCATATATTTT
>TRBJ1-2|.|TRBV30|.
CAWSPQYGYTF
TGTGCCTGGAGTCCGCAATATGGCTACACCTTC
>TRBJ2-7|.|TRBV5-1|.
CASSFGGHEQYF
TGCGCCAGCAGCTTCGGAGGGCACGAGCAGTACTTC
>TRBJ2-2|TRBD1|TRBV7-9|few
CASSSDRANTGELFF
TGTGCCAGCAGCTCGGACAGGGCCAACACCGGGGAGCTGTTTTTT
>TRBJ2-3|.|TRBV19|.
CASSMRVGTDTQYF
TGTGCCAGTAGTATGAGGGTGGGCACAGATACGCAGTATTTT
>TRBJ1-1|TRBD1|TRBV14|few
CASSPLSDRGLRAFF
TGTGCCAGCAGCCCCTTATCCGACAGGGGCCTACGAGCTTTCTTT
>TRBJ1-2|.|TRBV2|once
CASSPSFGYTF
TGTGCCAGCAGCCCCAGTTTTGGCTACACCTTC
>TRBJ2-3|TRBD2|TRBV4-1|.
CASSQGWAGGRDTQYF
TGCGCCAGCAGCCAAGGGTGGGCGGGAGGAAGAGATACGCAGTATTTT
>TRBJ1-6|TRBD1|TRBV7-6|.
CASSPGTGFSPLHF
TGTGCCAGCAGCCCCGGGACAGGATTCTCACCCCTCCACTTT
>TRBJ2-7|.|TRBV9|.
CASSVSSSSYEQYF
TGTGCCAGCAGCGTATCGAGCTCTTCCTACGAGCAGTACTTC
>TRBJ1-6|TRBD1|TRBV7-2|few
CASSTQDRGGSSPLHF
TGTGCCAGCAGCACCCAGGACAGGGGAGGTAGTTCACCCCTCCACTTT
>TRBJ1-3|.|TRBV4-2|.
CASSQDSPRRNSGNTIYF
TGTGCCAGCAGCCAAGATTCTCCCCGACGGAACTCTGGAAACACCATATATTTT
>TRBJ1-2|.|TRBV15|.
CATSREGQGYGYTF
TGTGCCACCAGCAGAGAGGGGCAGGGATATGGCTACACCTTC
>TRBJ2-5|.|TRBV4-3|.
CASSQARSGAQETQYF
TGCGCCAGCAGCCAAGCCCGCTCGGGGGCTCAAGAGACCCAGTACTTC
>TRBJ1-3|.|TRBV6-1|.
CASSEAVGGNSGNTIYF
TGTGCCAGCAGTGAAGCGGTGGGGGGGAACTCTGGAAACACCATATATTTT
>TRBJ2-7|.|TRBV5-4|.
CASSLERDYEQYF
TGTGCCAGCAGCTTGGAGAGGGATTACGAGCAGTACTTC
>TRBJ2-5|.|TRBV15|.
CATSSRRGGSTGQETQYF
TGTGCCACCAGCTCCCGAAGAGGGGGGTCGACAGGGCAAGAGACCCAGTACTTC
>TRBJ2-5|TRBD2|TRBV18|.
CASSLGLAPRGETQYF
TGTGCCAGCTCACTCGGACTAGCTCCGAGGGGAGAGACCCAGTACTTC
>TRBJ1-1|.|TRBV2|.
CASRQGGNTEAFF
TGTGCCAGCAGACAGGGTGGAAACACTGAAGCTTTCTTT
>TRBJ1-3|TRBD1|TRBV5-1|.
CASSSGQGSGNTIYF
TGCGCCAGCAGCTCGGGACAGGGCTCTGGAAACACCATATATTTT
>TRBJ2-3|.|TRBV5-1|.
CASSLDVGTTDTQYF
TGCGCCAGCAGCTTGGACGTGGGGACCACAGATACGCAGTATTTT
>TRBJ2-4|TRBD2|TRBV11-2|.
CASSLDAALAGIAKNIQYF
TGTGCCAGCAGCTTAGACGCCGCCCTAGCGGGTATAGCCAAAAACATTCAGTACTTC
>TRBJ2-7|.|TRBV7-9|.
CASSASTGQKAYEQYF
TGTGCCAGCAGCGCCTCGACAGGACAAAAGGCCTACGAGCAGTACTTC
>TRBJ1-4|.|TRBV5-1|.
CASSLEPNEKLFF
TGCGCCAGCAGCTTAGAACCTAATGAAAAACTGTTTTTT
>TRBJ2-2|.|TRBV19|.
CASSIARGTGELFF
TGTGCCAGTAGTATAGCCAGGGGCACCGGGGAGCTGTTTTTT
>TRBJ2-2|TRBD2|TRBV2|once
CASSLLLAGGLTGELFF
TGTGCCAGCAGTCTCCTCCTAGCGGGGGGGCTCACCGGGGAGCTGTTTTTT
>TRBJ2-3|.|TRBV5-1|.
CASSRFSSPAGTDTQYF
TGCGCCAGCTCAAGGTTCTCCAGTCCCGCCGGCACAGATACGCAGTATTTT
>TRBJ2-1|TRBD2|TRBV29-1|.
CSATSGGAGEQFF
TGCAGCGCGACTAGCGGGGGGGCCGGTGAGCAGTTCTTC
>TRBJ1-5|.|TRBV10-2|.
CASRENSNQPQHF
TGCGCCAGCAGGGAGAATAGCAATCAGCCCCAGCATTTT
>TRBJ2-7|.|TRBV7-2|.
CASSQQGGAGDEQYF
TGTGCCAGCAGCCAACAAGGTGGGGCCGGGGACGAGCAGTACTTC
>TRBJ2-7|.|TRBV5-1|.
CASSRGGTESYEQYF
TGCGCCAGCAGCCGCGGCGGGACTGAATCCTACGAGCAGTACTTC
>TRBJ1-6|.|TRBV6-6|.
CASRRRDGNSPLHF
TGTGCCAGCAGGCGGCGGGACGGGAATTCACCCCTCCACTTT
>TRBJ1-1|TRBD1|TRBV6-5|.
CASRPRQGVNTEAFF
TGTGCCAGCAGACCCAGACAGGGGGTGAACACTGAAGCTTTCTTT
>TRBJ1-5|.|TRBV18|.
CASRQRSNQPQHF
TGTGCCAGTCGACAGCGTAGCAATCAGCCCCAGCATTTT
>TRBJ2-5|.|TRBV29-1|.
CSVAPGVEETQYF
TGCAGCGTTGCCCCGGGAGTGGAAGAGACCCAGTACTTC
>TRBJ1-2|.|TRBV9|.
CASSVVWSRRILLYGYTF
TGTGCCAGCAGCGTAGTGTGGAGCAGGCGCATTCTACTCTATGGCTACACCTTC
>TRBJ1-1|.|TRBV5-1|.
CASSLGSHATEAFF
TGCGCCAGCAGCTTGGGGTCACATGCGACTGAAGCTTTCTTT
>TRBJ1-5|.|TRBV6-1|.
CASSATKGQPQHF
TGTGCCAGCAGCGCTACGAAAGGGCAGCCCCAGCATTTT